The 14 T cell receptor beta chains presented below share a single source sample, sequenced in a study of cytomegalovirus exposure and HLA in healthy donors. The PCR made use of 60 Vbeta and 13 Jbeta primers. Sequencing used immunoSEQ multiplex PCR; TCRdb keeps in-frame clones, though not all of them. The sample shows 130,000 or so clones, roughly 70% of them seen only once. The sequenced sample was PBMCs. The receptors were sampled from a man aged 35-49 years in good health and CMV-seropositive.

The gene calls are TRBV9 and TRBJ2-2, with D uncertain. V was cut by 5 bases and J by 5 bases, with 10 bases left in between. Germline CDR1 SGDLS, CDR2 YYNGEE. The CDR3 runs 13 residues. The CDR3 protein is CASRSYTTGELFF. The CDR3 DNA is TGTGCCAGCAGGTCATACACGACCGGGGAGCTGTTTTTT.

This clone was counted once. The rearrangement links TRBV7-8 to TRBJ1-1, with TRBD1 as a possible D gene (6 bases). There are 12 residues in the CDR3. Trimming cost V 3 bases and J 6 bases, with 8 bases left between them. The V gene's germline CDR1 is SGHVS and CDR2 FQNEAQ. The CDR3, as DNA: TGTGCCAGCAGCTTCAACAGGGCTGAAGCTTTCTTT. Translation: CASSFNRAEAFF.

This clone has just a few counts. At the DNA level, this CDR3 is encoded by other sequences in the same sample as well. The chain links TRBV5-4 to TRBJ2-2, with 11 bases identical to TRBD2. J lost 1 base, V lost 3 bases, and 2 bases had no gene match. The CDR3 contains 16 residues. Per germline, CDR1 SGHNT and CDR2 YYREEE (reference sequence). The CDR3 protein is CASSSGLAGNTGELFF. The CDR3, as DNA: TGTGCCAGCAGCTCTGGACTAGCGGGGAACACCGGGGAGCTGTTTTTT.

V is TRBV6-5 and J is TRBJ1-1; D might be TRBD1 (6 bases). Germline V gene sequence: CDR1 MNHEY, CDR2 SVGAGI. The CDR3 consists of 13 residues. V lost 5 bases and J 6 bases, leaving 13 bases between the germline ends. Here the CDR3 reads CASSRAPGAEAFF. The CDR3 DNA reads TGTGCCAGCAGTAGGGCACCAGGGGCTGAAGCTTTCTTT.

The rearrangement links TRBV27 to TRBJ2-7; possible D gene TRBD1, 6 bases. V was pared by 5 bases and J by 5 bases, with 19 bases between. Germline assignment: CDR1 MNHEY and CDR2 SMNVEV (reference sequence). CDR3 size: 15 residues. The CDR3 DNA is TGTGCCAGCAGTCTCAGGGGACATTTCGTCCACGAGCAGTACTTC. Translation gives CASSLRGHFVHEQYF.

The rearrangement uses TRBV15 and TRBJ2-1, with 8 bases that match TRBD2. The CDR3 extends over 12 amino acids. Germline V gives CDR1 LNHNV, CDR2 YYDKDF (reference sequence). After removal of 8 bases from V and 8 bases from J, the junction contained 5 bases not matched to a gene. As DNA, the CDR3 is TGTGCCACCCGGAGCGGGAGAGATGAGCAGTTCTTC. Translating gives CATRSGRDEQFF.

The CDR3 sequence is CASSQGGAISEQYF. The CDR3 nucleotides are TGTGCCAGCAGCCAAGGAGGCGCCATCTCCGAGCAGTACTTC. The chain carries TRBV7-9 and TRBJ2-7; D might be TRBD2 (5 bases). The CDR3 has 14 residues. Trimming left V 5 bases short and J 6 bases short, with 17 bases between. CDR1 SEHNR and CDR2 FQNEAQ come from the germline V gene (reference sequence).

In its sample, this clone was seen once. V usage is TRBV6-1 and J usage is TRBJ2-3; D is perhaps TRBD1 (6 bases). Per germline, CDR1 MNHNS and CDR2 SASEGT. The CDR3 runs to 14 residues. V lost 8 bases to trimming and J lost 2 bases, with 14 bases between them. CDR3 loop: CASDQGLHTDTQYF. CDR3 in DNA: TGTGCCAGCGACCAGGGGCTCCACACAGATACGCAGTATTTT.

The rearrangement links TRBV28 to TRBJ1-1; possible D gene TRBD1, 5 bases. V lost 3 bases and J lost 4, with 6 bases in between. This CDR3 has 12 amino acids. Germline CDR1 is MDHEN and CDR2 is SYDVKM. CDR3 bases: TGTGCCAGCAGTTTTAGGGGCACTGAAGCTTTCTTT. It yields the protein CASSFRGTEAFF.

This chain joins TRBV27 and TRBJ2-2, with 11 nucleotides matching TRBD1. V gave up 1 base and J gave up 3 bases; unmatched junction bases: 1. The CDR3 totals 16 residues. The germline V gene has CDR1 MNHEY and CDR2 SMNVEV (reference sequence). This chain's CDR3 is CASSLWTGGHTGELFF. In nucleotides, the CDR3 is TGTGCCAGCAGTTTATGGACAGGGGGCCACACCGGGGAGCTGTTTTTT.

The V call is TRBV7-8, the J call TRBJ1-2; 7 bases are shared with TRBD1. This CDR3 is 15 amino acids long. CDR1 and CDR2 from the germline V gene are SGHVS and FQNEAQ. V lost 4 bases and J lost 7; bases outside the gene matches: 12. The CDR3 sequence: CASSSQTGYIFGYTF. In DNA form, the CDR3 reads TGTGCCAGCAGCTCCCAGACAGGGTACATCTTTGGCTACACCTTC.

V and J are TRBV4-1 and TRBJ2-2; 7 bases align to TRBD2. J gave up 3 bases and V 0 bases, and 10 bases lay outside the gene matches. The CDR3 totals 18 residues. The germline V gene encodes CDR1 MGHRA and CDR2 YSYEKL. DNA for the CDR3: TGCGCCAGCAGCCAAGATTGGAGGGAGGGCCATTACACCGGGGAGCTGTTTTTT. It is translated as CASSQDWREGHYTGELFF.

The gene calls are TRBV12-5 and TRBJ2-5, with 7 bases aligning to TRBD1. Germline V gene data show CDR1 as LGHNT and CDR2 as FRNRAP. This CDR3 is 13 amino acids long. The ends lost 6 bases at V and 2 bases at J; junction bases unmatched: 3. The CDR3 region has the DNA TGTGCTAGTGGCTCGGGACAGCAAGAGACCCAGTACTTC. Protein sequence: CASGSGQQETQYF.

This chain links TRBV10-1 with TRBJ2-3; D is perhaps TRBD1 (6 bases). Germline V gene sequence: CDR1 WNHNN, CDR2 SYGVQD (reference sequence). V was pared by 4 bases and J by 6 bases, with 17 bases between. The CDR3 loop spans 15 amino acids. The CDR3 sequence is CASSVGAVPWDTQYF. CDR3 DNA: TGCGCCAGCAGTGTGGGGGCAGTCCCCTGGGATACGCAGTATTTT.